These 7 T cell receptor beta chains were all obtained from the same sample, sequenced in a study of blood T cells in healthy people across ages. For the second PCR, which ran for roughly 6 to 12 cycles, a sample-barcoded 5' primer and a J-beta primer mix were used. TCRdb used MiXCR to reprocess the 5' RACE reads, holding one entry per CDR3 protein. The repertoire includes fewer than 750,000 distinct CDR3 sequences, around half of them detected once, and around 23% sits in the top ten. Input material: blood. The source of these receptors is a man at least 80 years old in good health.

This clonotype showed up many times. J is TRBJ2-5 and V is TRBV6-6, with TRBD2 matching over 7 bases. Germline trimming cut 7 bases from V and 1 base from J; bases unmatched to any gene: 15. This CDR3 is 17 amino acids long. Germline V gene sequence: CDR1 MNHNY, CDR2 SVGAGI (reference sequence). DNA of the CDR3: TGTGCCAGCAACCATCCAGTGGCGGGAGCTATCCAAGAGACCCAGTACTTC. The encoded protein is CASNHPVAGAIQETQYF.

This clonotype was seen at least ten times. V and J are TRBV29-1 and TRBJ2-1; D might be TRBD1 (7 bases). There are 11 residues in the CDR3. The ends were cut back, 5 bases at V and 14 bases at J, with 16 bases in the middle. From germline, CDR1 is SQVTM and CDR2 ANQGSEA. CDR3: CSVRLRGVEFF. The CDR3 DNA sequence: TGCAGCGTTCGACTCAGGGGGGTTGAGTTCTTC.

The chain links TRBV5-1 to TRBJ1-6; 12 nucleotides line up with TRBD1. There are 14 residues in the CDR3. The V gene's germline CDR1 is SGHRS and CDR2 YFSETQ. V was clipped by 4 bases and J by 9 bases; unmatched bases: 2. CDR3 in amino acids: CASSTGQGASPLHF. The CDR3 nucleotides read TGCGCCAGCAGCACGGGACAGGGGGCTTCACCCCTCCACTTT.

J is TRBJ2-1 and V is TRBV6-2 or TRBV6-3, with TRBD1 matching 7 bases. V was pared by 6 bases and J by 7 bases, with 6 bases of the junction left unmatched. Per the germline V gene, CDR1 is MNHEY and CDR2 is SVGEGT. This CDR3 has 13 residues. CDR3 sequence: CASRPTGSNEQFF. The CDR3 DNA is TGTGCCAGCAGGCCGACAGGGAGTAATGAGCAGTTCTTC.

This rearrangement joins TRBV6-2 or TRBV6-3 to TRBJ2-1, with a possible D match to TRBD2 (6 bases). Looked up from germline, CDR1 is MNHEY and CDR2 is SVGEGT. There are 13 residues in the CDR3. V lost 9 bases and J lost 10, with 19 bases in between. The CDR3 sequence is CASGSVGGREQFF. Here the CDR3 DNA reads TGTGCCAGTGGATCGGTGGGGGGTAGGGAGCAGTTCTTC.

This clonotype has only a few counts. The J gene is TRBJ2-7, the V gene TRBV18, with D uncertain. This CDR3 comprises 13 residues. Trimming cost V 1 base and J 6 bases, with 10 bases left between them. Germline CDR1 is KGHSH and CDR2 is LQKENI. CDR3 amino acids: CASSPQGLGEQYF. CDR3 sequence (DNA): TGTGCCAGCTCACCACAGGGCCTGGGCGAGCAGTACTTC.

The chain employs TRBV29-1 and TRBJ1-5; maybe TRBD1 (6 bases). This CDR3 has 13 residues. The germline V and J ends were trimmed by 6 bases and 2 bases, with 11 bases remaining between them. In germline, CDR1 is SQVTM, CDR2 ANQGSEA. The CDR3, as DNA: TGCAGCGTCCGTGAGGGGGGCAATCAGCCCCAGCATTTT. Translation gives CSVREGGNQPQHF.